The 27 T cell receptor beta chains reported below all come from one sample, sequenced in a study of CD8+ T cells in alopecia areata. In each case, RNA was isolated and then reverse transcribed into cDNA as the sequencing template. Repertoires were generated with immunoSEQ multiplex PCR, while TCRdb's copy carries only in-frame clones and drops some. Of 150,000 to 200,000 clones listed, 63% were seen once; the top ten hold about 1.7%. Here the sequenced sample was CD4+ T cells sorted from blood, taken at week 0. These receptors were collected from a human donor with alopecia areata.

The CDR3 coding sequence is TGTGCCAGCAGCGTACCGGGCGCCCGCACTGAAGCTTTCTTT. It specifies CASSVPGARTEAFF. The V gene is TRBV5-4, the J gene TRBJ1-1, with D unclear. This CDR3 has 14 residues. CDR1 and CDR2 (germline): SGHNT, YYREEE (reference sequence). V was pared by 4 bases and J by 4 bases, with 14 bases between.

This rearrangement joins TRBV2 to TRBJ2-1, with 7 nucleotides matching TRBD1. J gave up 9 bases and V 6 bases, and 5 bases lay outside the gene matches. The CDR3 loop spans 12 amino acids. The germline V gene encodes CDR1 SNHLY and CDR2 FYNNEI. CDR3 nucleotide sequence: TGTGCCAGCAGGGAAAGGGGGCTTGAGCAGTTCTTC. Its translation is CASRERGLEQFF. The complete variable domain, with remaining parts taken from reference TRBV2 and TRBJ2-1, reads EPEVTQTPSHQVTQMGQEVILRCVPISNHLYFYWYRQILGQKVEFLVSFYNNEISEKSEIFDDQFSVERPDGSNFTLKIRSTKLEDSAMYFCASRERGLEQFFGPGTRLTVL.

This chain connects TRBV4-3 to TRBJ2-2; TRBD2 aligns across 11 bases. The CDR3 length is 19 residues. With 0 bases clipped from V and 2 bases from J, the junction kept 8 bases outside the gene matches. The germline CDR1 and CDR2 sequences are LGHNA and YSLEER. The CDR3: CASSQDLRTSGFNTGELFF. CDR3 in DNA: TGCGCCAGCAGCCAAGATCTCAGGACTAGCGGGTTTAACACCGGGGAGCTGTTTTTT.

The J gene is TRBJ1-5, the V gene TRBV15, with D tentatively TRBD1 (6 bases). This CDR3 has 15 residues. Germline V gene lookup returns CDR1 LNHNV and CDR2 YYDKDF (reference sequence). V was trimmed by 4 bases and J by 4 bases, leaving 14 bases between them. CDR3: CATSTRIQGNQPQHF. The CDR3 DNA reads TGTGCCACCAGCACCCGGATACAGGGAAATCAGCCCCAGCATTTT.

This clone was recorded a few times. CDR3 region: CASLNGGNGEQYF. For the CDR3, the DNA is TGTGCCAGCTTAAACGGGGGGAATGGCGAGCAGTACTTC. The rearrangement uses TRBV6-6 and TRBJ2-7, with TRBD2 matching 7 bases. This CDR3 is 13 amino acids long. Germline V gene data show CDR1 as MNHNY and CDR2 as SVGAGI (reference sequence). J gave up 6 bases and V 8 bases, and 10 bases lay outside the gene matches.

The chain has TRBV5-6 and TRBJ2-5, with a possible D match to TRBD1 (5 bases). The CDR3 loop spans 14 amino acids. Germline CDR1 SGHDT, CDR2 YYEEEE. V dropped 0 bases and J dropped 2 bases, with 8 bases sitting between them. The CDR3 sequence is CASSLGQPQETQYF. CDR3 coding DNA: TGTGCCAGCAGCTTGGGACAGCCTCAAGAGACCCAGTACTTC.

The chain couples TRBV7-8 to TRBJ2-1; 7 positions agree with TRBD2. The CDR3 is 15 amino acids. Germline V lookup: CDR1 SGHVS, CDR2 FQNEAQ. The J segment lost 5 bases and the V segment lost 3 bases, leaving 7 bases of the junction unmatched. CDR3 coding DNA: TGTGCCAGCAGCTTTCGGGGGGAGACAGACAATGAGCAGTTCTTC. It specifies CASSFRGETDNEQFF.

The rearrangement joins TRBV29-1 to TRBJ1-2; no firm D call. The germline V and J ends were trimmed by 5 bases and 3 bases, with 7 bases remaining between them. From germline, CDR1 is SQVTM and CDR2 ANQGSEA. The CDR3 runs 11 residues. CDR3 in amino acids: CSVRADYGYTF. The CDR3 region has the DNA TGCAGCGTTAGGGCAGACTATGGCTACACCTTC.

This clone was counted a few times. V is TRBV5-1 and J is TRBJ2-1; D gene uncertain. Germline CDR1 is SGHRS and CDR2 is YFSETQ. This CDR3 is 16 amino acids long. V was cut by 3 bases and J by 0 bases, with 13 bases left in between. CDR3 DNA sequence: TGCGCCAGCAGCTCCCAGCCTGGAAGCTCCTACAATGAGCAGTTCTTC. This codes for CASSSQPGSSYNEQFF.

The rearrangement uses TRBV27 and TRBJ1-6; TRBD1 might be the D (5 bases). CDR1 is MNHEY, CDR2 SMNVEV, per germline (reference sequence). V lost 5 bases to trimming and J lost 10 bases, with 18 bases between them. This CDR3 comprises 15 residues. CDR3 sequence reads: CASSAGTDLHSPLHF. The CDR3 DNA sequence: TGTGCCAGCAGTGCAGGGACGGATCTCCACTCACCCCTCCACTTT.

This clone was recorded a few times. The CDR3 is CSVGGTSIYNEQFF. As DNA, the CDR3 is TGCAGCGTTGGGGGGACAAGCATCTACAATGAGCAGTTCTTC. The chain has TRBV29-1 and TRBJ2-1, with a tentative D call TRBD1 (6 bases). V gave up 4 bases and J gave up 3 bases, with 13 bases separating them. CDR1 and CDR2 (germline): SQVTM, ANQGSEA. This CDR3 spans 14 amino acids.

The chain links TRBV6-5 to TRBJ2-2, with no clear D. The germline gives CDR1 MNHEY, CDR2 SVGAGI. Trimming shortened V by 7 bases and J by 0 bases, and 12 bases separated the two germline ends. The CDR3 contains 15 residues. CDR3 nucleotide sequence: TGTGCCAGCAAGCAGTGGCAGACGAACACCGGGGAGCTGTTTTTT. This encodes CASKQWQTNTGELFF.

The CDR3 is CASTVGTDTQYF. CDR3 sequence (DNA): TGTGCCAGCACGGTGGGGACAGATACGCAGTATTTT. This chain connects TRBV2 to TRBJ2-3; D unclear. The CDR3 totals 12 residues. CDR1 and CDR2 (germline): SNHLY, FYNNEI. Trimming removed 7 bases from V and 3 bases from J, with 8 bases in between.

This sequence joins TRBV10-3 and TRBJ2-5, with D perhaps TRBD1 (8 bases). CDR1 and CDR2 (germline): ENHRY, SYGVKD. V lost 10 bases and J lost 5, with 29 bases in between. The CDR3 has 17 amino acids. The CDR3: CASSGVAWTGLMETQYF. Here the CDR3 DNA reads TGTGCCAGCAGCGGGGTGGCGTGGACAGGGTTAATGGAGACCCAGTACTTC.

The chain carries TRBV5-1 and TRBJ1-1; D is undetermined. Trimming stripped 9 bases from V and 2 bases from J, with 17 bases between. This CDR3 is 14 amino acids long. Germline V gene sequence: CDR1 SGHRS, CDR2 YFSETQ. Here the CDR3 DNA reads TGCGCCACCATGACGGGGTCCGGAAACACTGAAGCTTTCTTT. This sequence encodes CATMTGSGNTEAFF.

This chain connects TRBV11-2 to TRBJ2-5; the D call may be TRBD1 or TRBD2 (5 bases each). The CDR3 is made up of 12 amino acids. Germline V CDR1 and CDR2: SGHAT, FQNNGV. V gave up 5 bases and J gave up 13 bases, with 17 bases separating them. CDR3 region: CASSRSGPGRYF. The CDR3 region has the DNA TGTGCCAGCAGCAGATCGGGGCCCGGCAGGTACTTC.

In this sample, this clone turned up once. J is TRBJ2-3 and V is TRBV7-2; D perhaps matches TRBD2 (6 bases). V was trimmed by 5 bases and J by 9 bases, leaving 21 bases between them. This CDR3 is 15 amino acids long. Germline CDR1 and CDR2: SGHTA and FQGNSA. CDR3 residues: CASSPGAGRRWTQYF. The CDR3 DNA sequence: TGTGCCAGCAGCCCCGGGGCAGGGAGGCGGTGGACGCAGTATTTT. Full variable domain (rest looked up from reference TRBV7-2 and TRBJ2-3): GAGVSQSPSNKVTEKGKDVELRCDPISGHTALYWYRQSLGQGLEFLIYFQGNSAPDKSGLPSDRFSAERTGGSVSTLTIQRTQQEDSAVYLCASSPGAGRRWTQYFGPGTRLTVL.

This clone has a count of ten or more. Other DNA variants within this sample encode the same CDR3. V gene TRBV5-1 combines with J gene TRBJ1-1; TRBD1 matches 7 bases. This CDR3 has 14 amino acids. CDR1 is SGHRS and CDR2 is YFSETQ in the germline V gene. V lost 3 bases to trimming and J lost 1 base; unmatched junction nucleotides: 3. CDR3 sequence reads: CASSSGQSNTEAFF. Written as DNA, the CDR3 is TGCGCCAGCAGCTCGGGACAGTCGAACACTGAAGCTTTCTTT.

The gene calls are TRBV28 and TRBJ1-2; D is ambiguous. V dropped 5 bases and J dropped 8 bases, with 12 bases sitting between them. The germline CDR1 and CDR2 sequences are MDHEN and SYDVKM. CDR3 length: 12 amino acids. The CDR3 DNA is TGTGCCAGCAGTCCCCCGTTGGTCGGCTACACCTTC. Amino acid sequence: CASSPPLVGYTF.

The chain combines TRBV23-1 with TRBJ2-1, with a weak D call TRBD1 (5 bases). TRBV23-1 qualifies as an ORF whose function is uncertain. V gave up 4 bases and J gave up 8 bases, with 24 bases separating them. The CDR3 spans 17 residues. CDR3 loop: CASSRRGARKYGDEQFF. CDR3 DNA sequence: TGCGCCAGCAGTCGTCGTGGGGCGCGAAAGTACGGCGATGAGCAGTTCTTC.

This chain connects TRBV4-3 to TRBJ1-6; D not resolved. CDR3 length: 17 residues. CDR1 LGHNA and CDR2 YSLEER come from the germline V gene. V dropped 0 bases and J dropped 4 bases, with 13 bases sitting between them. CDR3 amino acids: CASSQDQEGSYNSPLHF. The CDR3 DNA sequence: TGCGCCAGCAGCCAAGATCAGGAAGGGAGTTATAATTCACCCCTCCACTTT.

The chain uses TRBV5-6 and TRBJ1-6, with no clear D. The V end lost 4 bases, the J end lost 9 bases, and 8 bases lay between the germline ends. Germline lookup yields CDR1 SGHDT and CDR2 YYEEEE. This CDR3 contains 12 residues. For the CDR3, the DNA is TGTGCCAGCAGCAAAGAAAGTTCACCCCTCCACTTT. It codes for CASSKESSPLHF.

This chain uses TRBV29-1 with TRBJ2-3; D is ambiguous. The germline V gene encodes CDR1 SQVTM and CDR2 ANQGSEA. The V gene lost 2 bases and the J gene lost 0 bases, with 12 bases spanning the gap. The CDR3 loop spans 15 amino acids. The CDR3 DNA follows: TGCAGCGTTGAATTTACGGTTCTGAGCACAGATACGCAGTATTTT. This encodes CSVEFTVLSTDTQYF.

The V and J genes are TRBV5-1 and TRBJ2-5, with 9 bases matching TRBD2. This CDR3 contains 15 residues. J lost 1 base, V lost 3 bases, and 4 bases had no gene match. Germline V gene data show CDR1 as SGHRS and CDR2 as YFSETQ. CDR3 sequence: CASSSIAGAQETQYF. In DNA form, the CDR3 reads TGCGCCAGCAGCTCCATAGCGGGGGCCCAAGAGACCCAGTACTTC.

The chain recombines TRBV30 with TRBJ1-1, with 7 bases lining up with TRBD1. The length of the CDR3 is 13 residues. Germline V lookup: CDR1 GTSNPN, CDR2 SVGIG (reference sequence). The J segment lost 3 bases and the V segment lost 8 bases, leaving 9 bases of the junction unmatched. The CDR3, as DNA: TGTGCCAGCGGACAGGCTCGGGACACTGAAGCTTTCTTT. Encoded protein: CASGQARDTEAFF.

The count of this clone is one. Given a much more abundant clone one base away, this may be a read error. The chain carries TRBV28 and TRBJ2-7; TRBD2 matches at 8 bases. Germline V gene data show CDR1 as MDHEN and CDR2 as SYDVKM. Germline trimming cut 5 bases from V and 2 bases from J; bases unmatched to any gene: 2. The CDR3 has 13 residues. In DNA, the CDR3 is TGTGCCAGCAGTAAGCGGGGGACCTACGAGCAGTACTTC. It yields the protein CASSKRGTYEQYF.

For the CDR3, the DNA is TGCGCCAGCAGCATTCGACTAGCGGGCACTTCAGGGAATGAGCAGTTCTTC. It yields the protein CASSIRLAGTSGNEQFF. The rearrangement links TRBV5-1 to TRBJ2-1; 10 bases fit TRBD2. The germline V gene encodes CDR1 SGHRS and CDR2 YFSETQ. V gave up 4 bases and J gave up 7 bases; unmatched junction bases: 14. The CDR3 consists of 17 residues.